The 21 T cell receptor beta chains reported below all come from one sample, sequenced in a study of blood T cell repertoires in COVID-19. The method was immunoSEQ multiplex PCR; TCRdb's version includes in-frame clones alone and lacks a portion of them. The repertoire holds approximately 110,000 clones, with around 87% as singletons. Sequencing was carried out using peripheral blood. These receptor sequences come from a woman older than 75 with acute or convalescent COVID-19.

The V and J genes are TRBV18 and TRBJ1-1, with TRBD1 matching 7 bases. V trimming: 2 bases; J trimming: 3 bases; junction bases outside the gene matches: 3. CDR3 length equals 14 residues. Germline CDR1 is KGHSH and CDR2 is LQKENI. This CDR3 is CASSPTGVDTEAFF. The CDR3 nucleotides read TGTGCCAGCTCACCAACAGGGGTAGACACTGAAGCTTTCTTT.

The rearrangement uses TRBV12-3 or TRBV12-4 and TRBJ1-6; 7 bases match TRBD1. This CDR3 spans 13 amino acids. The J segment lost 10 bases and the V segment lost 5 bases, leaving 5 bases of the junction unmatched. The CDR3 region is CASSSRGLSPLHF. The DNA for the CDR3 is TGTGCCAGCAGTAGCAGGGGGTTATCACCCCTCCACTTT.

The V and J genes are TRBV29-1 and TRBJ2-7; 9 bases line up with TRBD1. CDR1 SQVTM and CDR2 ANQGSEA come from the germline V gene. The CDR3 loop spans 11 amino acids. V shed 5 bases, J shed 6 bases, and the junction held 2 bases outside the gene matches. The CDR3 DNA is TGCAGCGTTTGGACAGGGGTCGAGCAGTACTTC. Encoded protein: CSVWTGVEQYF.

This chain links TRBV9 with TRBJ2-2, with D possibly matching TRBD2 (7 bases). V lost 4 bases and J 4 bases, leaving 17 bases between the germline ends. Per the germline V gene, CDR1 is SGDLS and CDR2 is YYNGEE. CDR3 length: 16 amino acids. CDR3 in DNA: TGTGCCAGCAGCCCCTTGGCGGGGGCGGGCACCGGGGAGCTGTTTTTT. Translating gives CASSPLAGAGTGELFF.

The gene calls are TRBV10-3 and TRBJ1-2; 9 bases agree with TRBD1. The CDR3 totals 12 residues. Trimming removed 11 bases from V and 7 bases from J; junction bases left unmatched: 8. Germline assignment: CDR1 ENHRY and CDR2 SYGVKD. The CDR3 spells CAARTGVAGYTF. The CDR3 coding sequence is TGTGCCGCGCGGACAGGGGTTGCTGGCTACACCTTC.

This chain links TRBV5-6 with TRBJ1-2, with 7 bases identical to TRBD1. CDR3 length equals 14 residues. CDR1 and CDR2 (germline): SGHDT, YYEEEE. Trimming took 0 bases from V and 8 from J; bases not matched to a gene: 7. The CDR3 protein is CASSLDRGSWGYTF. Written as DNA, the CDR3 is TGTGCCAGCAGCTTGGACAGGGGTTCTTGGGGCTACACCTTC.

This chain joins TRBV11-2 and TRBJ2-7; D might be TRBD1 (6 bases). Germline V gives CDR1 SGHAT, CDR2 FQNNGV. The ends were cut back, 3 bases at V and 3 bases at J, with 15 bases in the middle. The CDR3 has 15 residues. In DNA, the CDR3 is TGTGCCAGCAGCTTCAGACCAGGGGTTGACTACGAGCAGTACTTC. Translation gives CASSFRPGVDYEQYF.

The chain is built from TRBV7-3 and TRBJ2-3; D gene uncertain. CDR1 SGHTA and CDR2 FQGTGA come from the germline V gene. The CDR3 totals 13 residues. V was cut by 6 bases and J by 6 bases, with 13 bases left in between. The CDR3 bases are TGTGCCAGCAGTTCCTACATCGGGGATACGCAGTATTTT. Translated: CASSSYIGDTQYF.

The rearrangement joins TRBV29-1 to TRBJ1-1; 11 nucleotides align to TRBD1. With 6 bases clipped from V and 4 bases from J, the junction kept 4 bases outside the gene matches. This CDR3 spans 13 amino acids. Germline V gives CDR1 SQVTM, CDR2 ANQGSEA. CDR3 DNA: TGCAGCGTGGGGACAGGGGGTATCACTGAAGCTTTCTTT. This sequence encodes CSVGTGGITEAFF.

The genes are TRBV6-5 and TRBJ1-2, with a possible D match to TRBD1 (6 bases). This CDR3 has 14 residues. Trimming pared 7 bases from V and 4 bases from J, leaving 16 bases between. CDR1 MNHEY and CDR2 SVGAGI come from the germline V gene. CDR3 nucleotide sequence: TGTGCCAGCATCCAACTACAGGGAGCCTATGGCTACACCTTC. This gives the protein CASIQLQGAYGYTF.

The chain joins TRBV2 to TRBJ2-4; a possible D gene is TRBD2 (7 bases). CDR1 and CDR2 from the germline V gene are SNHLY and FYNNEI. CDR3 size: 14 residues. Trimming pared 7 bases from V and 6 bases from J, leaving 16 bases between. CDR3 residues: CASTLGEGGNIQYF. As DNA, the CDR3 is TGTGCCAGCACTTTGGGGGAGGGGGGAAACATTCAGTACTTC.

The J gene is TRBJ2-7, the V gene TRBV7-9, with no clear D. V lost 5 bases to trimming and J lost 2 bases, with 10 bases between them. Germline-derived CDR1 and CDR2 are SEHNR and FQNEAQ (reference sequence). The CDR3 loop spans 13 amino acids. CDR3 nucleotide sequence: TGTGCCAGCAGCCCCCCTAGGACCTACGAGCAGTACTTC. It codes for CASSPPRTYEQYF.

This chain connects TRBV29-1 to TRBJ2-7, with 7 bases lining up with TRBD1. Germline V lookup: CDR1 SQVTM, CDR2 ANQGSEA. With V trimmed by 6 bases and J by 0 bases, 11 bases remained unmatched. The CDR3 has 15 amino acids. The CDR3 region has the DNA TGCAGCGTACTCTCCCGGGACAGCAGCTCCTACGAGCAGTACTTC. This codes for CSVLSRDSSSYEQYF.

As regards this clone: This specimen includes other DNA sequences encoding the same CDR3. The rearrangement joins TRBV13 to TRBJ2-7, with 8 bases identical to TRBD1. The CDR3 extends over 14 amino acids. Germline values: CDR1 PRHDT, CDR2 FYEKMQ (reference sequence). J gave up 4 bases and V 5 bases, and 7 bases lay outside the gene matches. CDR3 residues: CASSLRDRPYEQYF. The DNA of the CDR3 is TGTGCCAGCAGCCTTAGGGACAGGCCGTACGAGCAGTACTTC.

The chain has TRBV5-1 and TRBJ1-1; the D gene is possibly TRBD1 (5 bases). Germline values: CDR1 SGHRS, CDR2 YFSETQ. V lost 4 bases and J 1 base, leaving 11 bases between the germline ends. This CDR3 contains 14 residues. The chain's CDR3 is CASSRPDRNTEAFF. The DNA for the CDR3 is TGCGCCAGCAGCAGACCCGACAGGAACACTGAAGCTTTCTTT.

The chain employs TRBV5-1 and TRBJ1-2; D unclear. Trimming took off 4 bases at V and 9 bases at J, with 16 bases between the two ends. The CDR3 consists of 13 residues. The V gene's germline CDR1 is SGHRS and CDR2 YFSETQ. The chain's CDR3 is CASSPAARLSYTF. The CDR3 nucleotides are TGCGCCAGCAGCCCGGCGGCAAGGCTGAGCTACACCTTC.

J is TRBJ1-1 and V is TRBV28; D is unresolved. V lost 11 bases and J lost 2, with 15 bases in between. Germline V gene sequence: CDR1 MDHEN, CDR2 SYDVKM. The CDR3 sequence is 13 residues long. The CDR3 bases are TGTGCCTCCGCTGAGGTTGGTAACACTGAAGCTTTCTTT. Translating it yields CASAEVGNTEAFF.

This clone was observed once. The V gene is TRBV5-6, the J gene TRBJ1-1; D is possibly TRBD1 (6 bases). The ends were cut back, 0 bases at V and 4 bases at J, with 16 bases in the middle. The CDR3 has 16 amino acids. Germline V gene data show CDR1 as SGHDT and CDR2 as YYEEEE. CDR3 sequence (DNA): TGTGCCAGCAGCTTGGCCAGGGGACCTTGGACCACTGAAGCTTTCTTT. Its translation: CASSLARGPWTTEAFF.

The chain employs TRBV11-2 and TRBJ1-1; tentative D call: TRBD1 (5 bases). The CDR3 runs to 16 residues. Germline loops: CDR1 SGHAT, CDR2 FQNNGV. V was pared by 0 bases and J by 1 base, with 12 bases between. DNA for the CDR3: TGTGCCAGCAGCTTAGATTTGGACATAGCGAACACTGAAGCTTTCTTT. It yields the protein CASSLDLDIANTEAFF.

This chain joins TRBV19 and TRBJ1-1; TRBD1 agrees at 7 bases. Germline loops: CDR1 LNHDA, CDR2 SQIVND (reference sequence). V lost 6 bases, J lost 10 bases, and 11 bases stayed unmatched. The CDR3 runs to 13 residues. CDR3 in amino acids: CASRVRDSLGAFF. CDR3 nucleotides: TGTGCCAGTAGGGTACGGGACAGCCTGGGAGCTTTCTTT.

The V call is TRBV5-6, the J call TRBJ1-1; TRBD1 might be the D (5 bases). V was pared by 0 bases and J by 2 bases, with 11 bases between. This CDR3 has 15 amino acids. Germline V gives CDR1 SGHDT, CDR2 YYEEEE. CDR3 coding DNA: TGTGCCAGCAGCTTGGGCACAGGAGAAAACACTGAAGCTTTCTTT. It encodes CASSLGTGENTEAFF.